This is a list of T cell receptor beta chains from one sample in a study of cytomegalovirus exposure and HLA in healthy donors. Libraries were prepared by immunoSEQ multiplex PCR; TCRdb keeps only in-frame clonotypes and omits some of them. The sample contains some 120,000 clones, about 74% of which appear only once. Specimen: PBMCs. The source of these receptors is a man aged 30 to 39 in good health and CMV-seronegative. CDR3s include the opening cysteine and the closing phenylalanine or tryptophan. The order of the fields is J gene, D gene, clone size, V gene, CDR3 protein, CDR3 DNA. The D gene is left open where the match is weak. The size field is filled for only some rows; it gives once, few, many or a size class.

J: TRBJ1-1
D: -
size: -
V: TRBV9
CDR3: CASSATGFEGTEAFF
DNA: TGTGCCAGCAGCGCTACAGGGTTTGAAGGCACTGAAGCTTTCTTT

J: TRBJ2-7
D: -
size: -
V: TRBV7-9
CDR3: CASSLVAGGTEQYF
DNA: TGTGCCAGCAGCTTAGTTGCTGGGGGGACGGAGCAGTACTTC

J: TRBJ1-5
D: -
size: -
V: TRBV7-2
CDR3: CASSLAAHGGQPQHF
DNA: TGTGCCAGCAGCTTAGCCGCCCACGGGGGTCAGCCCCAGCATTTT

J: TRBJ1-2
D: -
size: -
V: TRBV28
CDR3: CASSFEPYGYTF
DNA: TGTGCCAGCAGTTTTGAGCCTTATGGCTACACCTTC

J: TRBJ1-2
D: -
size: -
V: TRBV19
CDR3: CASSTRSVGYGYTF
DNA: TGTGCCAGTAGTACGCGGTCGGTAGGCTATGGCTACACCTTC

J: TRBJ1-1
D: -
size: -
V: TRBV9
CDR3: CASSVDGGYTEAFF
DNA: TGTGCCAGCAGCGTAGACGGGGGGTACACTGAAGCTTTCTTT

J: TRBJ2-7
D: TRBD2
size: -
V: TRBV19
CDR3: CASSTGGTSGRLGYEQYF
DNA: TGTGCCAGTAGTACTGGCGGGACTAGCGGGCGATTAGGCTACGAGCAGTACTTC

J: TRBJ2-2
D: -
size: -
V: TRBV6-5
CDR3: CASSYSRANTGELFF
DNA: TGTGCCAGCAGTTACTCTCGGGCGAACACCGGGGAGCTGTTTTTT

J: TRBJ2-7
D: -
size: -
V: TRBV4-2
CDR3: CASSQAVDSPQSEQYF
DNA: TGTGCCAGCAGCCAGGCGGTGGACAGCCCGCAATCCGAGCAGTACTTC

J: TRBJ2-1
D: TRBD2
size: -
V: TRBV10-3
CDR3: CAINAGLADNEQFF
DNA: TGTGCCATCAATGCGGGACTAGCGGACAATGAGCAGTTCTTC

J: TRBJ1-2
D: TRBD1
size: -
V: TRBV6-5
CDR3: CASSSQGTGGFGYTF
DNA: TGTGCCAGCAGTTCACAGGGGACAGGGGGCTTTGGCTACACCTTC

J: TRBJ1-5
D: -
size: -
V: TRBV4-2
CDR3: CASSQAGQPQHF
DNA: TGTGCCAGCAGCCAAGCGGGTCAGCCCCAGCATTTT

J: TRBJ2-1
D: TRBD2
size: once
V: TRBV5-1
CDR3: CATGTSGSMNEQFF
DNA: TGCGCCACCGGGACTAGCGGGAGCATGAATGAGCAGTTCTTC

J: TRBJ1-1
D: -
size: -
V: TRBV5-1
CDR3: CASSLAALGVSNTEAFF
DNA: TGCGCCAGCAGCTTGGCCGCGTTAGGGGTATCGAACACTGAAGCTTTCTTT

J: TRBJ2-5
D: TRBD1
size: -
V: TRBV5-1
CDR3: CASSNSGTGNQETQYF
DNA: TGCGCCAGCAGCAACTCCGGGACAGGGAACCAAGAGACCCAGTACTTC

J: TRBJ2-4
D: TRBD2
size: -
V: TRBV27
CDR3: CASSLEGTSKAPAKNIQYF
DNA: TGTGCCAGCAGTTTAGAAGGGACTAGCAAGGCGCCAGCCAAAAACATTCAGTACTTC

J: TRBJ1-1
D: TRBD1
size: -
V: TRBV27
CDR3: CASSLTGGFNTEAFF
DNA: TGTGCCAGCAGTCTTACAGGGGGATTCAACACTGAAGCTTTCTTT

J: TRBJ1-1
D: TRBD1
size: -
V: TRBV29-1
CDR3: CSVEGTGVLNAFF
DNA: TGCAGCGTTGAAGGGACAGGGGTACTGAACGCTTTCTTT

J: TRBJ2-7
D: -
size: -
V: TRBV14
CDR3: CASSQDVYWVGRVGEQYF
DNA: TGTGCCAGCAGCCAAGATGTATATTGGGTTGGCAGGGTGGGGGAGCAGTACTTC

J: TRBJ1-1
D: TRBD1
size: -
V: TRBV30
CDR3: CAWSNRGKGGFF
DNA: TGTGCCTGGAGTAACAGGGGAAAGGGGGGTTTCTTT

J: TRBJ1-2
D: TRBD1
size: few
V: TRBV29-1
CDR3: CSVGKGTVGSYTF
DNA: TGCAGCGTGGGAAAAGGGACAGTGGGGAGCTACACCTTC

J: TRBJ1-5
D: TRBD1
size: -
V: TRBV5-1
CDR3: CASSFRTGGQPQHF
DNA: TGCGCCAGCAGCTTCCGGACAGGGGGGCAGCCCCAGCATTTT

J: TRBJ2-5
D: -
size: -
V: TRBV15
CDR3: CATSNPGSREETQYF
DNA: TGTGCCACCAGCAACCCTGGCTCTCGGGAAGAGACCCAGTACTTC

J: TRBJ1-6
D: TRBD1
size: -
V: TRBV5-8
CDR3: CASSSKDREGSPLHF
DNA: TGTGCCAGCAGCTCAAAGGACAGGGAAGGGTCACCCCTCCACTTT

J: TRBJ1-1
D: TRBD1
size: few
V: TRBV14
CDR3: CASSQVWDRANTEAFF
DNA: TGTGCCAGCAGCCAAGTGTGGGACAGAGCGAACACTGAAGCTTTCTTT

J: TRBJ2-7
D: TRBD2
size: -
V: TRBV2
CDR3: CASSESGLAGKLYEQYF
DNA: TGTGCCAGCAGTGAGTCGGGACTAGCGGGGAAGCTTTACGAGCAGTACTTC

J: TRBJ2-1
D: -
size: -
V: TRBV28
CDR3: CASSFGGGGPYNEQFF
DNA: TGTGCCAGCAGTTTCGGAGGCGGGGGCCCTTACAATGAGCAGTTCTTC

J: TRBJ2-7
D: -
size: few
V: TRBV11-2
CDR3: CASSPTGGRNYEQYF
DNA: TGTGCCAGCAGCCCGACCGGGGGGCGCAACTACGAGCAGTACTTC

J: TRBJ1-1
D: -
size: -
V: TRBV19
CDR3: CASSGVNTEAFF
DNA: TGTGCCAGTAGCGGGGTGAACACTGAAGCTTTCTTT

J: TRBJ1-4
D: -
size: -
V: TRBV2
CDR3: CASSTGTTNEKLFF
DNA: TGTGCCAGCAGTACAGGGACCACTAATGAAAAACTGTTTTTT

J: TRBJ2-5
D: TRBD1
size: -
V: TRBV19
CDR3: CASSNYRDRGLETQYF
DNA: TGTGCCAGTAGTAACTACCGGGACAGGGGTTTGGAGACCCAGTACTTC

J: TRBJ2-7
D: -
size: -
V: TRBV30
CDR3: CAWREGHYSIYEQYF
DNA: TGTGCCTGGAGGGAAGGACACTATTCGATCTACGAGCAGTACTTC

J: TRBJ2-4
D: TRBD2
size: -
V: TRBV4-1
CDR3: CASSTPAQREGQRSLAKNIQYF
DNA: TGCGCCAGCAGCACCCCAGCACAGCGGGAGGGCCAGAGATCTTTAGCCAAAAACATTCAGTACTTC

J: TRBJ2-1
D: -
size: -
V: TRBV5-4
CDR3: CASSRDLNEQFF
DNA: TGTGCCAGCAGCCGGGACTTAAATGAGCAGTTCTTC

J: TRBJ1-2
D: TRBD1
size: once
V: TRBV7-9
CDR3: CASSTNRDRGPSYGYTF
DNA: TGTGCCAGCAGCACGAACCGGGACAGGGGGCCTTCTTATGGCTACACCTTC

J: TRBJ2-4
D: -
size: -
V: TRBV5-1
CDR3: CASSPGQLAKNIQYF
DNA: TGCGCCAGCAGCCCTGGACAACTAGCCAAAAACATTCAGTACTTC